These 6 T cell receptor beta chains were sequenced from one sample in a study of T cells in Graves' hyperthyroidism and ophthalmopathy (dated by TCRdb to about 2019). Library creation used multiplex PCR. TCRdb names Illumina HiSeq 2000 as the instrument used. The TCR beta CDR3 regions were amplified from RNA transcripts. A first-round RT-PCR of the TCR CDR3 used the HTBI primer set with the Qiagen OneStep RT-PCR kit. TCRdb cleaned the public reads at Q25 with fastp, built clones with MiXCR and kept in-frame beta chains. Identical CDR3 protein sequences are pooled into one entry, listed with their most common genes and DNA. This sample comprises 300,000 or so distinct CDR3 sequences, approximately 15% of them detected only once. The ten largest clones capture around 61% of the sample. The specimen sequenced was blood. These receptors originate from a woman aged 55-69 years with Graves' ophthalmopathy.

This clonotype has at least ten counts. The chain links TRBV11-2 to TRBJ2-3, with D maybe TRBD2 (5 bases). The CDR3 loop spans 14 amino acids. V lost 1 base and J 2 bases, leaving 7 bases between the germline ends. Germline assignment: CDR1 SGHAT and CDR2 FQNNGV. The CDR3 reads CASSLVDYTDTQYF. CDR3 in DNA: TGTGCCAGCAGCTTAGTCGACTACACAGATACGCAGTATTTT.

This clonotype was detected ten times or more. The CDR3 DNA sequence: TGTGCCAGCAGTGATGCAGTCTCCGATGAGCAGTTCTTC. It translates to CASSDAVSDEQFF. The chain is built from TRBV6-1 and TRBJ2-1; D unclear. This CDR3 has 13 amino acids. CDR1 is MNHNS and CDR2 is SASEGT in the germline V gene. V lost 3 bases and J lost 8, with 11 bases in between.

There are many counts of this clonotype. As DNA, the CDR3 is TGTGCCAGCAGACGGGACAGGATGAACACTGAAGCTTTCTTT. Encoded protein: CASRRDRMNTEAFF. The chain links TRBV6-1 to TRBJ1-1, with 8 bases lining up with TRBD1. This CDR3 is 14 amino acids long. Germline CDR1 MNHNS, CDR2 SASEGT. V was clipped by 6 bases and J by 0 bases; unmatched bases: 3.

This clonotype was detected a few times. The V call is TRBV18, the J call TRBJ2-3, with D possibly TRBD1 on 5 matching bases. The CDR3 is 13 residues long. Germline lookup yields CDR1 KGHSH and CDR2 LQKENI. Trimming removed 6 bases from V and 3 bases from J, with 10 bases in between. CDR3 region: CASSTGLTDTQYF. The CDR3 DNA is TGTGCCAGCTCCACAGGTTTGACAGATACGCAGTATTTT. The full variable domain, its missing parts supplied by reference TRBV18 and TRBJ2-3, is NAGVMQNPRHLVRRRGQEARLRCSPMKGHSHVYWYRQLPEEGLKFMVYLQKENIIDESGMPKERFSAEFPKEGPSILRIQQVVRGDSAAYFCASSTGLTDTQYFGPGTRLTVL.

This clonotype was detected ten times or more. The chain joins TRBV2 to TRBJ2-1, with 10 bases that match TRBD2. The ends lost 3 bases at V and 7 bases at J; junction bases unmatched: 6. There are 15 residues in the CDR3. Germline CDR1 reads SNHLY; CDR2 reads FYNNEI. This chain's CDR3 is CASSDGSGGANEQFF. As DNA, the CDR3 is TGTGCCAGCAGTGACGGGAGCGGGGGGGCTAATGAGCAGTTCTTC.

This clonotype was observed at least ten times. The V gene is TRBV18, the J gene TRBJ2-7, with 10 bases matching TRBD2. Per germline, CDR1 KGHSH and CDR2 LQKENI. Trimming took 3 bases from V and 2 from J; bases not matched to a gene: 7. This CDR3 has 16 residues. The CDR3 is CASSPTGTSGAYEQYF. The CDR3 region has the DNA TGTGCCAGCTCACCGACTGGAACTAGCGGGGCCTACGAGCAGTACTTC.